Presented here are 13 T cell receptor beta chains from one specimen sequenced in a study of cytomegalovirus exposure and HLA in healthy donors. It was with 60 Vbeta and 13 Jbeta primers that the PCR ran. Assay used: immunoSEQ multiplex PCR; TCRdb lists only in-frame clones, some missing. The sample contains roughly 140,000 clones, 75% to 80% of which appear only once. The sample was PBMCs. These receptors came from a man younger than 35 in good health and CMV-seronegative.

CDR3 coding DNA: TGTGCCAGCAGTGATCTATCAGGGGCGCGGTTCATCCACCAAGAGACCCAGTACTTC. This encodes CASSDLSGARFIHQETQYF. The J gene is TRBJ2-5, the V gene TRBV6-1, with TRBD1 as a possible D gene (6 bases). Trimming removed 3 bases from V and 0 bases from J, with 23 bases in between. The CDR3 extends over 19 amino acids. CDR1 is MNHNS and CDR2 is SASEGT in the germline V gene.

This rearrangement joins TRBV7-9 to TRBJ1-5, with D maybe TRBD1 (6 bases). CDR3 length equals 13 residues. The germline V gene encodes CDR1 SEHNR and CDR2 FQNEAQ (reference sequence). Trimming removed 1 base at V and 6 bases at J, with 7 bases between. CDR3 region: CASSLDRVQPQHF. DNA of the CDR3: TGTGCCAGCAGCTTAGACAGGGTTCAGCCCCAGCATTTT.

This clone appeared once. The genes are TRBV11-3 and TRBJ2-7, with a possible D match to TRBD2 (6 bases). This CDR3 is 17 amino acids long. CDR1 and CDR2 (germline): SGHNT, YENEEA. The V and J ends lost 1 base and 0 bases respectively, with 16 bases between them. The DNA of the CDR3 is TGTGCCAGCAGCTTAGTGGGGCTAGCGCAGAGCTCCTACGAGCAGTACTTC. Translating it yields CASSLVGLAQSSYEQYF.

V usage is TRBV27 and J usage is TRBJ2-5, with 10 nucleotides matching TRBD2. Germline CDR1 MNHEY, CDR2 SMNVEV (reference sequence). The CDR3 covers 14 residues. Losses at the gene ends were 5 bases for V and 5 bases for J; bases not matched to a gene: 5. For the CDR3, the DNA is TGTGCCAGCAGTCGAGCGGGAGGGCGGGAGACCCAGTACTTC. Encoded protein: CASSRAGGRETQYF.

The sample holds a few counts of this clone. This sequence joins TRBV29-1 and TRBJ1-2; no clear D gene. V lost 6 bases and J lost 2, with 13 bases in between. Germline lookup yields CDR1 SQVTM and CDR2 ANQGSEA. This CDR3 contains 13 residues. CDR3 protein: CSVSAPYNYGYTF. Here the CDR3 DNA reads TGCAGCGTCTCCGCACCCTACAACTATGGCTACACCTTC.

The chain carries TRBV7-3 and TRBJ1-3, with 7 bases lining up with TRBD1. CDR1 and CDR2 (germline): SGHTA, FQGTGA. The CDR3 consists of 18 residues. V dropped 2 bases and J dropped 4; count of bases not matched to a gene: 14. The CDR3, as DNA: TGTGCCAGCAGCTTATCAGTCTTTAGGGGGCCGGGGGGAAACACCATATATTTT. It specifies CASSLSVFRGPGGNTIYF.

The chain links TRBV28 to TRBJ2-7, with a weak D call TRBD1 (5 bases). Trimming shortened V by 4 bases and J by 6 bases, and 16 bases separated the two germline ends. Germline loops: CDR1 MDHEN, CDR2 SYDVKM. The CDR3 is 14 residues long. CDR3 coding DNA: TGTGCCAGCAGTTCGACAGCCTATAGTGCCGAGCAGTACTTC. Its translation is CASSSTAYSAEQYF.

J is TRBJ2-1 and V is TRBV5-1, with D perhaps matching TRBD1 (6 bases). The CDR3 is made up of 15 amino acids. Germline V gene sequence: CDR1 SGHRS, CDR2 YFSETQ. The ends were cut back, 0 bases at V and 5 bases at J, with 12 bases in the middle. CDR3 bases: TGCGCCAGCAGCTTGGACCTGGACAGCAACAATGAGCAGTTCTTC. This sequence encodes CASSLDLDSNNEQFF.

The count of this clone is one. V gene TRBV5-1 combines with J gene TRBJ1-2, with D uncertain. This CDR3 spans 15 amino acids. Per germline, CDR1 SGHRS and CDR2 YFSETQ. V was shortened by 1 base and J by 5 bases, with 15 bases between the two germline ends. The CDR3 region has the DNA TGCGCCAGCAGCTTGTTCAGTTCGTCCTCGTATGGCTACACCTTC. Residues: CASSLFSSSSYGYTF. Full variable domain (missing parts from reference TRBV5-1 and TRBJ1-2): KAGVTQTPRYLIKTRGQQVTLSCSPISGHRSVSWYQQTPGQGLQFLFEYFSETQRNKGNFPGRFSGRQFSNSRSEMNVSTLELGDSALYLCASSLFSSSSYGYTFGSGTRLTVV.

The count of this clone is one. The chain links TRBV6-5 to TRBJ2-7; the D gene is possibly TRBD1 (5 bases). The CDR3 length is 15 residues. Germline V CDR1 and CDR2: MNHEY, SVGAGI. V lost 6 bases and J 1 base, leaving 16 bases between the germline ends. The CDR3 DNA is TGTGCCAGCAGACCCTTCCAGGGTTTGTCCTACGAGCAGTACTTC. This translates into CASRPFQGLSYEQYF.

The chain recombines TRBV18 with TRBJ2-6; D ambiguous. The CDR3 covers 15 residues. Germline V gene sequence: CDR1 KGHSH, CDR2 LQKENI. Trimming stripped 3 bases from V and 1 base from J, with 7 bases between. The CDR3, as DNA: TGTGCCAGCTCACCCCTAGAGTCTGGGGCCAACGTCCTGACTTTC. This encodes CASSPLESGANVLTF.

This chain links TRBV30 with TRBJ2-3; the match to TRBD1 covers 7 bases. From germline, CDR1 is GTSNPN and CDR2 SVGIG (reference sequence). With V trimmed by 2 bases and J by 1 base, 6 bases remained unmatched. CDR3 length equals 15 residues. CDR3 residues: CAWSSNDRGTDTQYF. The DNA for the CDR3 is TGTGCCTGGAGTTCAAATGACAGGGGCACAGATACGCAGTATTTT.

The chain carries TRBV11-2 and TRBJ2-7, with D possibly TRBD1 on 5 matching bases. Trimming took 0 bases from V and 1 from J, leaving 16 bases between them. Germline lookup yields CDR1 SGHAT and CDR2 FQNNGV. The CDR3 contains 17 residues. The CDR3 loop reads CASSLDIDSRSSYEQYF. The CDR3 coding sequence is TGTGCCAGCAGCTTAGATATCGACAGTCGTTCGTCCTACGAGCAGTACTTC.